This T cell receptor (beta chain) was recovered during a study of T cell repertoires in cytomegalovirus infection. The overall study: Carrying CMV and the relevant HLA type showed in public TCR beta signatures.

General observations from the study: HLA-C-restricted CMV-specific TCR beta clonotypes prevailed in the ex vivo response.

This CDR3 comprises 12 residues. Trimming took 4 bases from V and 11 from J, leaving 12 bases between them. Germline V gene lookup returns CDR1 SGHVS and CDR2 FNYEAQ. TCRdb analysed the reads with MiXCR anew, one entry per CDR3 protein. This sample has around 70,000 distinct CDR3 sequences, with under 5% found just once. In this sample, this clonotype turned up many times. Its antigen is unknown. The TCR originated in a human donor in good health (CMV status not recorded). Some clones in this sample may be carry-over from other donors' samples. The chain combines TRBV7-6 with TRBJ2-1; no definite D call. Sample: PBMCs. This CDR3 reads CASSSGPGQQFF. CDR3 nucleotides: TGTGCCAGCAGCTCCGGACCTGGACAGCAGTTCTTC. Together with reference TRBV7-6 and TRBJ2-1, the CDR3 gives the full variable domain: GAGVSQSPRYKVTKRGQDVALRCDPISGHVSLYWYRQALGQGPEFLTYFNYEAQQDKSGLPNDRFSAERPEGSISTLTIQRTEQRDSAMYRCASSSGPGQQFFGPGTRLTVL.